This TCR beta chain was obtained from a study of CXCR3-negative and CXCR3-positive naive CD8 T cells. Remarks on this clonotype: Its antigen is as yet unknown.

The CDR3 runs to 12 residues. Germline CDR1 and CDR2: SQVTM and ANQGSEA. Broader study findings: The naive subsets expressed comparable surface CD5, and the authors inferred TCR strength from TRB CDR3 properties. Naive CXCR3-positive and CXCR3-negative cells shared similar TRBV-TRBJ usage, unlike memory cells. Partially decreased CXCR3 expression was recorded after cryopreservation, and fresh PBMCs were used in most assays. Both naive subsets showed comparably high diversity, and memory CD8+ cells showed much lower diversity. CXCR3-positive naive cells had more hydrophobic TRB CDR3s than CXCR3-negative naive cells.

UMI-labeled TRB cDNA libraries were prepared by 5' RACE. TCRdb reprocessed the 5' RACE reads and stores each CDR3 protein as one record, lacking DNA. The sample table sets out tens of thousands of distinct CDR3 sequences. The sequenced sample was naive CXCR3+ CD8+ T cells from blood. Subset: CD45RO-CCR7+CD27+CD95- naive CD8+ T cells expressing CXCR3 (TNR3+). The J gene is TRBJ1-2, the V gene TRBV29-1. The clonotype was recovered from a human donor in good health. Some clones in this sample may be carry-over from other donors' samples. CDR3: CSVEAQLYGYTF.